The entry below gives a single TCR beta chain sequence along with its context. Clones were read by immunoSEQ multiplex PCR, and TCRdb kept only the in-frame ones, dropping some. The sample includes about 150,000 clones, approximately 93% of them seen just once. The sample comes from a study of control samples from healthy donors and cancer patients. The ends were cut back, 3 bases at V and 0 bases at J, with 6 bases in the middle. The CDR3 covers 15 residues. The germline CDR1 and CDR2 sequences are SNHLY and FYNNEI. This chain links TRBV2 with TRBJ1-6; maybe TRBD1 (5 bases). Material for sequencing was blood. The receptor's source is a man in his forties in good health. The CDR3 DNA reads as TGTGCCAGCAGTGAGGGGGACTCCTATAATTCACCCCTCCACTTT. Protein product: CASSEGDSYNSPLHF.